This entry is about one T cell receptor (beta chain). The antigen is undetermined. This sample was taken from a study of OX40 agonist ivuxolimab in advanced cancers. Study summary: From roughly 20 to 85 years was the age range, with a mean of around 57 years, and around 84% were male. General observations from the study: CD4+ and CD8+ blood T cells expanded clonally by week 6 at 0.1 to 3.0 mg/kg.

Patients were excluded for autoimmune disease history or systemic immunosuppression. This table comes from immunoSEQ multiplex PCR, and its TCRdb copy is limited to in-frame clones, with some not included. The data show more than 75,000 clones, around 90% seen once. CDR1 and CDR2 from the germline V gene are SGHAT and FQDESV (reference sequence). The V and J ends lost 3 bases and 4 bases respectively, with 4 bases between them. The CDR3 has 11 amino acids. Source: CD4+ or CD8+ T cells sorted from blood, taken in a trial of the OX40 agonist ivuxolimab. The clonotype was recovered from an adult with an advanced solid tumor such as melanoma, head and neck, liver or kidney cancer. The rearrangement uses TRBV11-1 and TRBJ2-7; unclear D gene. The CDR3 coding sequence is TGTGCCAGCAGCTTCGAATACGAGCAGTACTTC. This sequence encodes CASSFEYEQYF.